The 17 T cell receptor beta chains presented below share a single source sample, sequenced in a study of shared clonotypes between healthy human individuals. The data were produced by immunoSEQ multiplex PCR, yet TCRdb's version contains in-frame clones alone and is incomplete. The repertoire holds roughly 2.2 million clones, with 80% to 95% as singletons. The sample taken for sequencing was naive CD4+ T cells from PBMCs. Subset noted: CD45RA+ positively selected. These receptor sequences come from a man aged 18 to 29 in good health. Some clones in this sample may be carry-over from other donors' samples.

A word on this clone: Other DNA sequences in the sample encode the same CDR3. The rearrangement links TRBV18 to TRBJ2-1; D gene unclear. Per germline, CDR1 KGHSH and CDR2 LQKENI. The V and J ends lost 3 bases and 10 bases respectively, with 10 bases between them. CDR3 size: 12 residues. The CDR3 reads CASSPRLVEQFF. The CDR3 DNA sequence: TGTGCCAGCTCACCCCGTCTGGTGGAGCAGTTCTTC.

The V gene is TRBV10-2, the J gene TRBJ2-7; D gene ambiguous. Trimming removed 8 bases from V and 6 bases from J, with 17 bases in between. CDR1 and CDR2 from the germline V gene are WSHSY and SAAADI. This CDR3 is 13 amino acids long. Here the CDR3 reads CASSSQAETEQYF. DNA of the CDR3: TGCGCCAGCTCATCCCAGGCGGAAACCGAGCAGTACTTC.

V and J are TRBV6-6 and TRBJ1-1; no reliable D call. This CDR3 spans 15 amino acids. From germline, CDR1 is MNHNY and CDR2 SVGAGI (reference sequence). V was shortened by 4 bases and J by 4 bases, with 16 bases between the two germline ends. The CDR3 sequence: CASSWSGGEPTEAFF. For the CDR3, the DNA is TGTGCCAGCAGTTGGTCAGGCGGCGAGCCCACTGAAGCTTTCTTT.

The chain recombines TRBV5-1 with TRBJ1-5; unclear D gene. V shed 4 bases and J shed 2 bases, with 13 bases lying between them. This CDR3 region has 15 residues. The germline V gene has CDR1 SGHRS and CDR2 YFSETQ. The CDR3 region is CASSMAPGGNQPQHF. DNA of the CDR3: TGCGCCAGCAGCATGGCCCCCGGGGGCAATCAGCCCCAGCATTTT.

The genes are TRBV29-1 and TRBJ2-2, with 9 bases matching TRBD1. This CDR3 comprises 15 residues. Germline assignment: CDR1 SQVTM and CDR2 ANQGSEA. V lost 5 bases to trimming and J lost 1 base; unmatched junction nucleotides: 5. CDR3 bases: TGCAGCGTTCTTGGGGGACAGGGGAACACCGGGGAGCTGTTTTTT. Protein sequence: CSVLGGQGNTGELFF.

J is TRBJ2-5 and V is TRBV29-1, with 13 bases identical to TRBD2. V gave up 7 bases and J gave up 5 bases; unmatched junction bases: 4. The CDR3 is 13 amino acids. Germline CDR1 and CDR2: SQVTM and ANQGSEA. In DNA, the CDR3 is TGCAGCGGATGGACTAGCGGGAGTGAGACCCAGTACTTC. Its translation: CSGWTSGSETQYF.

A single count supports this clone. The chain joins TRBV7-2 to TRBJ2-7, with 16 bases matching TRBD2. Per the germline V gene, CDR1 is SGHTA and CDR2 is FQGNSA. V lost 2 bases to trimming and J lost 2 bases; unmatched junction nucleotides: 6. The CDR3 spans 18 residues. CDR3 in DNA: TGTGCCAGCAGCTTAAGGGGACTAGCGGGAGGGACCCCCTACGAGCAGTACTTC. Its translation: CASSLRGLAGGTPYEQYF.

This clone is a singleton in its sample. CDR3: CASSARGAGTDTQYF. The CDR3 DNA reads TGTGCCAGCAGCGCCCGGGGGGCCGGGACAGATACGCAGTATTTT. This rearrangement joins TRBV7-6 to TRBJ2-3; D perhaps matches TRBD2 (7 bases). V was trimmed by 5 bases and J by 3 bases, leaving 15 bases between them. This CDR3 contains 15 residues. The germline V gene has CDR1 SGHVS and CDR2 FNYEAQ.

This sequence joins TRBV29-1 and TRBJ2-3; TRBD1 matches 9 bases. This CDR3 comprises 16 residues. Germline V gives CDR1 SQVTM, CDR2 ANQGSEA. With V trimmed by 0 bases and J by 3 bases, 7 bases remained unmatched. The CDR3 region is CSVEDPGQGDTDTQYF. In DNA form, the CDR3 reads TGCAGCGTTGAAGACCCGGGACAGGGAGATACAGATACGCAGTATTTT.

The chain combines TRBV6-1 with TRBJ1-4; D ambiguous. CDR1 and CDR2 (germline): MNHNS, SASEGT. CDR3 length equals 15 residues. Between the trimmed V and J ends, which lost 10 bases and 0 bases, there was a span of 15 bases. The CDR3 nucleotides are TGTGCCACCGAGCTGATCCCTCCAACTAATGAAAAACTGTTTTTT. Translation gives CATELIPPTNEKLFF.

The rearrangement links TRBV18 to TRBJ2-1, with D tentatively TRBD1 or TRBD2 (6 bases each). The CDR3 runs to 15 residues. V was clipped by 3 bases and J by 6 bases, with 15 bases between them. Germline values: CDR1 KGHSH, CDR2 LQKENI. This CDR3 is CASSPGGQDINEQFF. In DNA form, the CDR3 reads TGTGCCAGCTCACCTGGGGGGCAAGATATCAATGAGCAGTTCTTC.

In the case of this clone: Other DNA sequences within the sample encode an identical CDR3. The V call is TRBV7-3, the J call TRBJ1-4; D is unresolved. The CDR3 has 15 residues. Trimming shortened V by 0 bases and J by 2 bases, and 7 bases separated the two germline ends. CDR1 SGHTA and CDR2 FQGTGA come from the germline V gene. The CDR3 loop is CASSLTGSTNEKLFF. For the CDR3, the DNA is TGTGCCAGCAGCTTAACGGGATCTACTAATGAAAAACTGTTTTTT.

V gene TRBV7-3 combines with J gene TRBJ2-1, with D possibly TRBD2 on 6 matching bases. The V end lost 3 bases, the J end lost 3 bases, and 12 bases lay between the germline ends. Germline V gene lookup returns CDR1 SGHTA and CDR2 FQGTGA. The CDR3 is 15 amino acids. CDR3 loop: CASSLPGSIYNEQFF. The CDR3, as DNA: TGTGCCAGCAGCTTGCCCGGGAGTATCTACAATGAGCAGTTCTTC.

Regarding this clone: A read error is likely, as this CDR3 ends without the conserved phenylalanine or tryptophan. It is unclear where the CDR3 begins or ends on the DNA, so no DNA is shown, and the CDR3 is as TCRdb lists it. CDR3 sequence: CATSPHPPY. The chain couples TRBV15 to TRBJ2-6; the D call in the table, TRBD2, was not verified against the DNA. Germline CDR1 reads LNHNV; CDR2 reads YYDKDF (reference sequence). The CDR3 comprises 9 residues, both ends counted.

This clone has a count of ten or more. The sample has other DNA sequences that encode this CDR3 too. The chain has TRBV2 and TRBJ1-1; 7 positions agree with TRBD1. The junction had 0 bases not matched to a gene; V was cut back by 4 bases and J by 1 base. The CDR3 has 13 amino acids. Germline V gene lookup returns CDR1 SNHLY and CDR2 FYNNEI. The CDR3 here is CASSGQGNTEAFF. Written as DNA, the CDR3 is TGTGCCAGCAGTGGACAGGGGAACACTGAAGCTTTCTTT.

CDR3 sequence (DNA): TGCGCCAGCAGCCTCATGGACAGGGTGACCTACGAGCAGTACTTC. It yields the protein CASSLMDRVTYEQYF. This chain uses TRBV4-1 with TRBJ2-7; 8 bases fit TRBD1. This CDR3 is 15 amino acids long. Germline CDR1 MGHRA, CDR2 YSYEKL. Unmatched junction bases numbered 7, after V lost 4 bases and J lost 2 bases.

The J gene is TRBJ2-3, the V gene TRBV6-6; unclear D gene. CDR3 length equals 14 residues. The germline V and J ends were trimmed by 2 bases and 5 bases, with 11 bases remaining between them. Germline V CDR1 and CDR2: MNHNY, SVGAGI (reference sequence). CDR3 bases: TGTGCCAGCAGTTACACTGACTCGGGAGATACGCAGTATTTT. It is translated as CASSYTDSGDTQYF.